The 23 T cell receptor beta chains below all came from one sample that was sequenced in a study of OX40 agonist ivuxolimab in advanced cancers. Using immunoSEQ multiplex PCR, the repertoire was profiled, and TCRdb retains in-frame clones only, with some absent. The sample yields 78,000 or so clones, 70% to 90% seen once. The specimen was CD4+ or CD8+ T cells sorted from blood, collected in a trial of the OX40 agonist ivuxolimab. The receptor source for this set is an adult with an advanced solid tumor such as melanoma, head and neck, liver or kidney cancer.

V is TRBV19 and J is TRBJ1-5, with TRBD1 as a possible D gene (6 bases). The V and J ends lost 5 bases and 4 bases respectively, with 21 bases between them. Per the germline V gene, CDR1 is LNHDA and CDR2 is SQIVND (reference sequence). This CDR3 is 17 amino acids long. The CDR3 here is CASSPGLGGQKNQPQHF. In DNA form, the CDR3 reads TGTGCCAGTAGTCCGGGACTGGGGGGGCAGAAAAATCAGCCCCAGCATTTT.

The rearrangement joins TRBV5-1 to TRBJ1-1, with 7 bases matching TRBD1. This CDR3 spans 18 amino acids. The ends lost 4 bases at V and 0 bases at J; junction bases unmatched: 15. CDR1 is SGHRS, CDR2 YFSETQ, per germline. The DNA of the CDR3 is TGCGCCAGCAGCCACCCGACCGGGACAGCTAACATGAACACTGAAGCTTTCTTT. Its translation: CASSHPTGTANMNTEAFF.

The rearrangement uses TRBV10-3 and TRBJ2-7, with D maybe TRBD2 (9 bases). The germline gives CDR1 ENHRY, CDR2 SYGVKD. Trimming cost V 5 bases and J 2 bases, with 28 bases left between them. The CDR3 spans 19 residues. As DNA, the CDR3 is TGTGCCATCAGTTCCGGACAGGGCGGAGGGACTAGCACAACCTACGAGCAGTACTTC. As protein: CAISSGQGGGTSTTYEQYF.

The chain couples TRBV15 to TRBJ1-2; weak D call: TRBD1 (5 bases). The CDR3 contains 13 residues. Germline V CDR1 and CDR2: LNHNV, YYDKDF (reference sequence). V was clipped by 1 base and J by 4 bases, with 7 bases between them. The CDR3 loop reads CATSRGGGYGYTF. CDR3 DNA: TGTGCCACCAGCAGAGGGGGGGGCTATGGCTACACCTTC.

In DNA, the CDR3 is TGCGCCAGCAGCTTGCCCGGGAACTACAATGAGCAGTTCTTC. Translated: CASSLPGNYNEQFF. The chain has TRBV5-1 and TRBJ2-1, with D tentatively TRBD2 (5 bases). Germline V gene data show CDR1 as SGHRS and CDR2 as YFSETQ. The CDR3 runs to 14 residues. Trimming shortened V by 1 base and J by 3 bases, and 8 bases separated the two germline ends.

The chain employs TRBV2 and TRBJ2-5; D ambiguous. The germline V gene encodes CDR1 SNHLY and CDR2 FYNNEI. V was trimmed by 6 bases and J by 1 base, leaving 12 bases between them. The CDR3 has 14 residues. The CDR3 loop is CASRLTQAQETQYF. Written as DNA, the CDR3 is TGTGCCAGCAGATTAACCCAGGCCCAAGAGACCCAGTACTTC.

The rearrangement links TRBV7-6 to TRBJ1-5, with a tentative D call TRBD1 (5 bases). Deletions cut 0 bases from V and 2 bases from J, with 8 bases between. The CDR3 covers 15 residues. CDR1 SGHVS and CDR2 FNYEAQ come from the germline V gene. Here the CDR3 reads CASSLAQGGNQPQHF. CDR3 DNA sequence: TGTGCCAGCAGCTTAGCCCAGGGTGGCAATCAGCCCCAGCATTTT.

This clone showed up just once. This chain joins TRBV6-6 and TRBJ1-5, with a possible D match to TRBD1 (5 bases). The CDR3 runs 12 residues. Germline V gives CDR1 MNHNY, CDR2 SVGAGI (reference sequence). Trimming stripped 7 bases from V and 6 bases from J, with 10 bases between. The CDR3 sequence is CASMGEGQPQHF. CDR3 sequence (DNA): TGTGCCAGCATGGGGGAGGGTCAGCCCCAGCATTTT.

This clone showed up just a few times. V and J are TRBV9 and TRBJ2-3, with D possibly called TRBD1 or TRBD2 (5 bases each). The CDR3 has 15 residues. Germline V CDR1 and CDR2: SGDLS, YYNGEE. V lost 4 bases to trimming and J lost 0 bases, with 12 bases between them. CDR3 coding DNA: TGTGCCAGCAGCCTCTCGGGGCTGAGCACAGATACGCAGTATTTT. Translating gives CASSLSGLSTDTQYF.

This clone came up many times. The chain combines TRBV2 with TRBJ1-5; tentative D call: TRBD1 (5 bases). The CDR3 length is 12 residues. V was trimmed by 7 bases and J by 7 bases, leaving 11 bases between them. Germline-derived CDR1 and CDR2 are SNHLY and FYNNEI. The DNA of the CDR3 is TGTGCCAGCACAGGGCCCCGGCAGCCCCAGCATTTT. Translated, it gives CASTGPRQPQHF.

This clone has just a few counts. This rearrangement joins TRBV10-1 to TRBJ2-2, with TRBD2 matching 8 bases. The CDR3 totals 16 residues. Looked up from germline, CDR1 is WNHNN and CDR2 is SYGVQD (reference sequence). The junction had 8 bases not matched to a gene; V was cut back by 2 bases and J by 6 bases. The CDR3 DNA follows: TGCGCCAGCAGTGAGATCGGTAGCGGGACCGCCGGGGAGCTGTTTTTT. This gives the protein CASSEIGSGTAGELFF.

This chain joins TRBV6-1 and TRBJ1-4, with D perhaps matching TRBD1 (6 bases). The CDR3 has 13 residues. Germline CDR1 reads MNHNS; CDR2 reads SASEGT. The V end lost 4 bases, the J end lost 8 bases, and 11 bases lay between the germline ends. CDR3 region: CASSVGQGEKLFF. The CDR3 nucleotides read TGTGCCAGCAGTGTAGGGCAGGGGGAAAAACTGTTTTTT.

In its sample, this clone was seen once. The DNA for the CDR3 is TGTGCCAGCAGTTTATTAGCGGGAGAGGATACGCAGTATTTT. Encoded protein: CASSLLAGEDTQYF. The V call is TRBV27, the J call TRBJ2-3; the match to TRBD2 covers 9 bases. Unmatched junction bases numbered 2, after V lost 1 base and J lost 6 bases. The CDR3 is made up of 14 amino acids. Germline values: CDR1 MNHEY, CDR2 SMNVEV (reference sequence).

Turning to this clone: Other DNA sequences in the sample encode the same CDR3. The J gene is TRBJ2-3, the V gene TRBV5-1, with 7 nucleotides matching TRBD1. This CDR3 has 15 residues. V dropped 2 bases and J dropped 10; count of bases not matched to a gene: 13. Germline V gives CDR1 SGHRS, CDR2 YFSETQ. For the CDR3, the DNA is TGCGCCAGCAGCTTCCCTGAACAGGGGACGGATGCGCAGTATTTT. Amino acids: CASSFPEQGTDAQYF.

This chain links TRBV11-1 with TRBJ1-5, with D hard to call. The CDR3 has 15 amino acids. Trimming stripped 1 base from V and 4 bases from J, with 11 bases between. Germline assignment: CDR1 SGHAT and CDR2 FQDESV (reference sequence). Here the CDR3 DNA reads TGTGCCAGCAGCTTAGGGGCGGCGCCAAATCAGCCCCAGCATTTT. It encodes CASSLGAAPNQPQHF.

Regarding this clone: Mismatch with germline at one junction end may stem from a read error. The V gene is TRBV7-7, the J gene TRBJ2-3, with 11 nucleotides matching TRBD2. Per germline, CDR1 SSHAT and CDR2 FNYEAQ (reference sequence). The CDR3 is made up of 19 amino acids. The CDR3 DNA reads as TGTGCTAGCAGCTTGATCGATGTAGCGGGAGGGCCTAGCACAGATACGCAGTATTTT. This translates into CASSLIDVAGGPSTDTQYF.

This clone has a handful of counts. The J gene is TRBJ2-1, the V gene TRBV5-1; D gene ambiguous. This CDR3 has 15 residues. Per the germline V gene, CDR1 is SGHRS and CDR2 is YFSETQ. V shed 0 bases and J shed 3 bases, with 10 bases lying between them. The CDR3 nucleotides are TGCGCCAGCAGCTTGGGGTCGGCGCTCTACAATGAGCAGTTCTTC. It encodes CASSLGSALYNEQFF.

The J gene is TRBJ2-6, the V gene TRBV28, with TRBD1 identical over 9 bases. V was clipped by 4 bases and J by 2 bases; unmatched bases: 0. Germline V gene data show CDR1 as MDHEN and CDR2 as SYDVKM. CDR3 length: 15 residues. CDR3 protein: CASSWDRAGANVLTF. CDR3 in DNA: TGTGCCAGCAGTTGGGACAGGGCTGGGGCCAACGTCCTGACTTTC.

This rearrangement joins TRBV29-1 to TRBJ2-3; 9 bases are shared with TRBD2. The CDR3 is made up of 14 amino acids. V shed 3 bases and J 3 bases; nucleotides not matched to a gene: 4. In germline, CDR1 is SQVTM, CDR2 ANQGSEA. The CDR3 loop reads CSVEREGRTDTQYF. For the CDR3, the DNA is TGCAGCGTTGAGCGGGAGGGTCGGACAGATACGCAGTATTTT.

In its sample, this clone was seen once. The gene calls are TRBV7-9 and TRBJ2-5; D remains ambiguous. The end of the DNA fits TRBJ2-7 better, so the J call may be wrong. This CDR3 comprises 12 residues. CDR1 SEHNR and CDR2 FQNEAQ come from the germline V gene (reference sequence). CDR3 in DNA: TGTGCCAGCAGTCAGACCAGGCACGAGCAGTACTTC. Its protein is CASSQTRHEQYF.

The chain recombines TRBV5-5 with TRBJ1-2; no clear D. The CDR3 is made up of 14 amino acids. CDR1 SGHKS and CDR2 YYEKEE come from the germline V gene (reference sequence). V lost 3 bases, J lost 2 bases, and 11 bases lay in between. The CDR3 here is CASSSPGSNYGYTF. For the CDR3, the DNA is TGTGCCAGCAGCTCCCCGGGCAGCAACTATGGCTACACCTTC.

This chain uses TRBV5-1 with TRBJ1-2; D is undetermined. This CDR3 spans 14 amino acids. Germline lookup yields CDR1 SGHRS and CDR2 YFSETQ. The V end lost 0 bases, the J end lost 8 bases, and 14 bases lay between the germline ends. The CDR3 DNA reads TGCGCCAGCAGCTTGGGCGGCGGCCCTAGCGGCTACACCTTC. As protein: CASSLGGGPSGYTF.

V is TRBV27 and J is TRBJ2-7; 8 bases are a match to TRBD1. The V gene end was trimmed by 3 bases and the J gene end by 6 bases; junction bases not matched to a gene: 7. Germline assignment: CDR1 MNHEY and CDR2 SMNVEV (reference sequence). The CDR3 contains 14 residues. DNA of the CDR3: TGTGCCAGCAGTTTGGGGCAGGGGGCTGTCGAGCAGTACTTC. It is translated as CASSLGQGAVEQYF.